Described below is a single T cell receptor beta chain sequence and its context. What it recognizes is unknown. The germline CDR1 and CDR2 sequences are SGHVS and FQNEAQ. The CDR3 has 14 amino acids. Trimming took 2 bases from V and 0 from J, leaving 4 bases between them. These data originate in a study of Ad26.COV2.S vaccination and SARS-CoV-2 variants. Study-level results: In TCR breadth and depth analyses, total T cell responses may have been underestimated. Recipients of either vaccine or placebo displayed similar breadth of non-spike TCRs.

TCRdb's table, derived via immunoSEQ multiplex PCR, lists solely in-frame clones and lacks some. The profile shows more than 40,000 clones, approximately 83% of them singletons. Material: peripheral blood, obtained after recovery from COVID-19. This receptor was taken from a human donor who had recovered from COVID-19. V gene TRBV7-8 combines with J gene TRBJ2-2, with D hard to call. CDR3 coding DNA: TGTGCCAGCAGCTTATGGTCGAACACCGGGGAGCTGTTTTTT. It specifies CASSLWSNTGELFF. Combining the CDR3 with reference TRBV7-8 and TRBJ2-2 gives the whole variable domain GAGVSQSPRYKVAKRGQDVALRCDPISGHVSLFWYQQALGQGPEFLTYFQNEAQLDKSGLPSDRFFAERPEGSVSTLKIQRTQQEDSAVYLCASSLWSNTGELFFGEGSRLTVL.